This T cell receptor (beta chain) was captured in a study of blood T cells in healthy people across ages. Study context: Template switching captured about one barcoded beta molecule per two T cells. Study conclusions and caveats: Unsorted PBMCs blocked a conclusive comparison of naive and antigen-experienced cells. Naive CD4+ cell counts and diversity both ran higher in long-lived than in aged donors.

Trimming took off 6 bases at V and 0 bases at J, with 12 bases between the two ends. Germline V gene lookup returns CDR1 MNHEY and CDR2 SVGEGT. CDR3 length: 14 residues. This clonotype showed up many times. Antigen specificity is unknown. Using a J-beta primer mix together with a sample-barcoded 5' primer, a second PCR was run for roughly 6 to 12 cycles. A single record per CDR3 protein comes from TCRdb applying MiXCR to the 5' RACE reads. The repertoire includes some 880,000 distinct CDR3 sequences, about 36% of them detected once, and about an eighth sits in the top ten. The sequence was obtained from a young man in good health. The V gene is TRBV6-2 or TRBV6-3, the J gene TRBJ2-7; D tentatively fits TRBD1 or TRBD2 (5 bases each). The sample consisted of blood. The CDR3 DNA follows: TGTGCCAGCAGCTACGAGGGGACCTCCTACGAGCAGTACTTC. It codes for CASSYEGTSYEQYF.